One and the same sample provided the 21 T cell receptor beta chains below, sequenced in a study of shared clonotypes between healthy human individuals. Some clones are missing from TCRdb's copy, which holds only in-frame ones; the method was immunoSEQ multiplex PCR. Among 450,000 to 500,000 clones listed, around 73% were seen once. Material: PBMCs. The receptors originated from a woman aged 40 to 55 in good health. Some clones in this sample may be carry-over from other donors' samples.

This chain connects TRBV2 to TRBJ1-2; 8 nucleotides align to TRBD1. The V and J ends lost 7 bases and 4 bases, in that order; junction bases with no gene match: 5. CDR1 SNHLY and CDR2 FYNNEI come from the germline V gene. The CDR3 contains 13 residues. The CDR3 DNA sequence: TGTGCCAGCACCTCGACAGGGGCCTATGGCTACACCTTC. Its translation: CASTSTGAYGYTF.

V and J are TRBV10-3 and TRBJ2-5, with 9 bases identical to TRBD2. Losses at the gene ends were 6 bases for V and 5 bases for J; bases not matched to a gene: 7. Germline-derived CDR1 and CDR2 are ENHRY and SYGVKD. The CDR3 sequence is 14 residues long. The CDR3 DNA sequence: TGTGCCATCAGCCCGGGGCGGGAGGGGGAGACCCAGTACTTC. This sequence encodes CAISPGREGETQYF.

The rearrangement uses TRBV6-6 and TRBJ1-1; 8 bases agree with TRBD1. In germline, CDR1 is MNHNY, CDR2 SVGAGI (reference sequence). With V trimmed by 0 bases and J by 6 bases, 6 bases remained unmatched. This CDR3 region has 15 residues. The CDR3 region has the DNA TGTGCCAGCAGTTACTCGTTGGACAGGGTCCCTGAAGCTTTCTTT. Translated, it gives CASSYSLDRVPEAFF.

The chain combines TRBV7-2 with TRBJ2-7, with 7 bases fitting TRBD1. CDR3 length equals 14 residues. CDR1 SGHTA and CDR2 FQGNSA come from the germline V gene. J gave up 2 bases and V 5 bases, and 6 bases lay outside the gene matches. The CDR3 DNA follows: TGTGCCAGCAGCGGACCGGGACAGCCCTACGAGCAGTACTTC. Protein product: CASSGPGQPYEQYF.

The chain carries TRBV29-1 and TRBJ2-5, with D perhaps TRBD1 (5 bases). The J call may not be correct, given that the DNA end is closer to TRBJ2-7. This CDR3 region has 13 residues. Germline V CDR1 and CDR2: SQVTM, ANQGSEA. Written as DNA, the CDR3 is TGCAGCGTTGTAGGGCAGGGTTACTACGAGCAGTACTTC. Translated, it gives CSVVGQGYYEQYF.

The chain couples TRBV7-9 to TRBJ2-7, with D unresolved. Germline V CDR1 and CDR2: SEHNR, FQNEAQ (reference sequence). The V and J ends lost 6 bases and 3 bases respectively, with 6 bases between them. This CDR3 region has 11 residues. CDR3 region: CASSSNYEQYF. The CDR3 region has the DNA TGTGCCAGCAGTTCGAACTACGAGCAGTACTTC.

The V call is TRBV2, the J call TRBJ1-1; no clear D gene. Germline V CDR1 and CDR2: SNHLY, FYNNEI. The CDR3 is 15 amino acids. The germline V and J ends were trimmed by 1 base and 0 bases, with 9 bases remaining between them. CDR3 bases: TGTGCCAGCAGTGAAGACCCGGGTATGAACACTGAAGCTTTCTTT. It translates to CASSEDPGMNTEAFF.

V gene TRBV18 combines with J gene TRBJ1-4; D gene ambiguous. In germline, CDR1 is KGHSH, CDR2 LQKENI. The CDR3 covers 13 residues. Between the trimmed V and J ends, which lost 6 bases and 6 bases, there was a span of 11 bases. CDR3: CASSGSTHEKLFF. CDR3 DNA sequence: TGTGCCAGCTCGGGGTCTACTCATGAAAAACTGTTTTTT.

This chain joins TRBV7-9 and TRBJ2-5; D is unclear. The V gene's germline CDR1 is SEHNR and CDR2 FQNEAQ (reference sequence). This CDR3 comprises 12 residues. V gave up 2 bases and J gave up 5 bases, with 6 bases separating them. The CDR3 DNA reads TGTGCCAGCAGCTTAAACACCGAGACCCAGTACTTC. It codes for CASSLNTETQYF.

The chain has TRBV25-1 and TRBJ2-3, with TRBD1 matching over 7 bases. The germline V gene encodes CDR1 MGHDK and CDR2 SYGVNS. The V segment lost 7 bases and the J segment 1 base; nucleotides outside the gene matches: 2. CDR3 length equals 13 residues. The CDR3 loop reads CASTDRGTDTQYF. The CDR3 region has the DNA TGTGCCAGCACCGACAGGGGCACAGATACGCAGTATTTT.

The V gene is TRBV5-1, the J gene TRBJ2-7, with D perhaps TRBD1 or TRBD2 (5 bases each). This CDR3 is built from 14 residues. Germline V CDR1 and CDR2: SGHRS, YFSETQ. The V and J ends lost 2 bases and 6 bases respectively, with 15 bases between them. The CDR3 spells CASSFAGTGSEQYF. CDR3 nucleotides: TGCGCCAGCAGCTTCGCCGGGACGGGGTCCGAGCAGTACTTC. Full variable domain (missing parts from reference TRBV5-1 and TRBJ2-7): KAGVTQTPRYLIKTRGQQVTLSCSPISGHRSVSWYQQTPGQGLQFLFEYFSETQRNKGNFPGRFSGRQFSNSRSEMNVSTLELGDSALYLCASSFAGTGSEQYFGPGTRLTVT.

This chain links TRBV7-9 with TRBJ1-2; D is unclear. The germline CDR1 and CDR2 sequences are SEHNR and FQNEAQ (reference sequence). The CDR3 runs 15 residues. V lost 5 bases to trimming and J lost 4 bases, with 17 bases between them. The CDR3 loop is CASSHGRIVSYGYTF. CDR3 nucleotide sequence: TGTGCCAGCAGCCACGGACGGATTGTATCCTATGGCTACACCTTC. Full variable domain (outside the CDR3, taken from reference TRBV7-9 and TRBJ1-2): DTGVSQNPRHKITKRGQNVTFRCDPISEHNRLYWYRQTLGQGPEFLTYFQNEAQLEKSRLLSDRFSAERPKGSFSTLEIQRTEQGDSAMYLCASSHGRIVSYGYTFGSGTRLTVV.

The chain joins TRBV19 to TRBJ2-5, with TRBD1 identical over 8 bases. After removal of 9 bases from V and 2 bases from J, the junction contained 8 bases not matched to a gene. Germline CDR1 is LNHDA and CDR2 is SQIVND (reference sequence). The CDR3 spans 14 residues. This CDR3 reads CASSDRVIQETQYF. The CDR3 DNA reads as TGTGCCAGCTCGGACAGGGTGATTCAAGAGACCCAGTACTTC.

Only a few counts were recorded for this clone. V is TRBV6-5 and J is TRBJ2-5; TRBD2 aligns across 9 bases. Per germline, CDR1 MNHEY and CDR2 SVGAGI. Losses at the gene ends were 5 bases for V and 8 bases for J; bases not matched to a gene: 9. This CDR3 region has 14 residues. CDR3 sequence reads: CASSPASGGITQYF. CDR3 in DNA: TGTGCCAGCAGTCCAGCCAGCGGGGGGATAACCCAGTACTTC.

This sequence joins TRBV5-1 and TRBJ1-2; TRBD1 agrees at 9 bases. Trimming at V came to 3 bases and at J to 6 bases, leaving 9 bases not matched to a gene. Germline-derived CDR1 and CDR2 are SGHRS and YFSETQ. The CDR3 spans 15 residues. This CDR3 reads CASSSGTGSRNGYTF. CDR3 coding DNA: TGCGCCAGCAGCTCCGGGACAGGGAGTAGGAATGGCTACACCTTC. Full variable domain (remainder filled in from reference TRBV5-1 and TRBJ1-2): KAGVTQTPRYLIKTRGQQVTLSCSPISGHRSVSWYQQTPGQGLQFLFEYFSETQRNKGNFPGRFSGRQFSNSRSEMNVSTLELGDSALYLCASSSGTGSRNGYTFGSGTRLTVV.

The rearrangement joins TRBV4-3 to TRBJ1-4, with D possibly TRBD1 on 5 matching bases. This CDR3 region has 16 residues. V was trimmed by 1 base and J by 4 bases, leaving 13 bases between them. The germline CDR1 and CDR2 sequences are LGHNA and YSLEER. The CDR3 sequence: CASSQARGRSNEKLFF. CDR3 nucleotides: TGCGCCAGCAGCCAAGCTCGGGGACGGAGTAATGAAAAACTGTTTTTT.

As for this clone: The conserved phenylalanine or tryptophan normally closing the CDR3 is absent here, so this likely arose from a read error. It is unclear where the CDR3 begins or ends on the DNA, so no DNA is shown, and the CDR3 is as TCRdb lists it. The chain uses TRBV11-2 and TRBJ2-7; TRBD1 is the table's D call and was not checked against the DNA. Germline V lookup: CDR1 SGHAT, CDR2 FQNNGV. The CDR3 length is 14 residues, termini included. CDR3 region: CASSLAGQWAPQYL.

Notes on this clone: Given a much more abundant clone one base away, this may be a read error. The V and J genes are TRBV5-1 and TRBJ1-1, with 7 bases matching TRBD1. Germline CDR1 is SGHRS and CDR2 is YFSETQ. The CDR3 contains 14 residues. The CDR3: CASGLGQTKAEAFF. DNA for the CDR3: TGCGCCAGCGGCTTGGGACAGACAAAGGCTGAAGCTTTCTTT.

This clone was picked up a small number of times. The CDR3, as DNA: TGCGCCAGCTCTTACCTCGGACTAGCGGGAGGGGGAGTGTCCTACAATGAGCAGTTCTTC. It is translated as CASSYLGLAGGGVSYNEQFF. The genes are TRBV5-1 and TRBJ2-1, with 15 nucleotides matching TRBD2. Per germline, CDR1 SGHRS and CDR2 YFSETQ. This CDR3 comprises 20 residues. V was clipped by 7 bases and J by 1 base; unmatched bases: 15. Full variable domain (outside the CDR3, taken from reference TRBV5-1 and TRBJ2-1): KAGVTQTPRYLIKTRGQQVTLSCSPISGHRSVSWYQQTPGQGLQFLFEYFSETQRNKGNFPGRFSGRQFSNSRSEMNVSTLELGDSALYLCASSYLGLAGGGVSYNEQFFGPGTRLTVL.

Many counts were recorded for this clone. The rearrangement uses TRBV29-1 and TRBJ2-1; 12 bases fit TRBD2. V trimming: 3 bases; J trimming: 12 bases; junction bases outside the gene matches: 9. There are 14 residues in the CDR3. Germline V gene sequence: CDR1 SQVTM, CDR2 ANQGSEA. The CDR3 reads CSVEVLAGGKGQFF. The CDR3 nucleotides are TGCAGCGTTGAGGTTCTAGCGGGAGGGAAGGGGCAGTTCTTC.

The chain has TRBV6-5 and TRBJ1-6; no reliable D call. The germline V gene encodes CDR1 MNHEY and CDR2 SVGAGI. V gave up 7 bases and J gave up 7 bases, with 14 bases separating them. The CDR3 totals 14 residues. The CDR3 DNA reads TGTGCCAGCACCTGGACGGTAGGGAATTCACCCCTCCACTTT. This encodes CASTWTVGNSPLHF.